This paragraph covers one T cell receptor beta chain sequence. Assay used: immunoSEQ multiplex PCR; TCRdb lists only in-frame clones, some missing. The table lists roughly 40,000 clones, more than 85% of them singletons. Germline V lookup: CDR1 SGDLS, CDR2 YYNGEE. The CDR3 is made up of 15 amino acids. Trimming took 0 bases from V and 3 from J, leaving 13 bases between them. The sample is drawn from a study of T cell changes during pregnancy in multiple sclerosis. The chain combines TRBV9 with TRBJ2-7; tentative D call: TRBD2 (5 bases). The material sequenced was CD8+ T cells from peripheral blood mononuclear cells, taken before pregnancy. The TCR was taken from a female donor with multiple sclerosis, enrolled in a pregnancy study. In nucleotides, the CDR3 is TGTGCCAGCAGCGTAGGATGGGAGTGGAACTACGAGCAGTACTTC. It is translated as CASSVGWEWNYEQYF.